Below, 10 T cell receptor beta chains from the same sample are listed, as sequenced in a study of identical twins. TCRdb used MiXCR to reprocess the 5' RACE reads, holding one entry per CDR3 protein. This table holds approximately 890,000 distinct CDR3 sequences, around an eighth found once. Another study also made use of these data, one on yellow fever vaccine responses in identical twins.

Material for sequencing was PBMCs. The source is a young woman in good health.

The chain combines TRBV20-1 with TRBJ2-5; D gene ambiguous. The germline gives CDR1 DFQATT, CDR2 SNEGSKA (reference sequence). The CDR3 contains 15 residues. V lost 3 bases and J lost 7, with 21 bases in between. CDR3 residues: CSASRSDEPLVTQYF. CDR3 coding DNA: TGCAGTGCTAGTCGCTCGGACGAACCTCTCGTGACCCAGTACTTC.

Written as DNA, the CDR3 is TGCAGCGTTGGGGTAAATCAGCCCCAGCATTTT. This sequence encodes CSVGVNQPQHF. The chain has TRBV29-1 and TRBJ1-5; D is unresolved. The V end lost 4 bases, the J end lost 4 bases, and 5 bases lay between the germline ends. The germline V gene encodes CDR1 SQVTM and CDR2 ANQGSEA. The CDR3 covers 11 residues.

This rearrangement joins TRBV10-2 to TRBJ2-7; a possible D gene is TRBD1 (6 bases). The germline V and J ends were trimmed by 5 bases and 4 bases, with 21 bases remaining between them. Germline CDR1 reads WSHSY; CDR2 reads SAAADI. The CDR3 runs 16 residues. CDR3: CASSTDSPRTFYEQYF. CDR3 coding DNA: TGCGCCAGCAGTACGGACAGCCCTAGGACCTTTTACGAGCAGTACTTC.

Ten or more counts support this clonotype. The chain carries TRBV9 and TRBJ2-5; TRBD1 or TRBD2 may be the D gene (5 bases each). The V gene lost 4 bases and the J gene lost 3 bases, with 10 bases spanning the gap. This CDR3 region has 13 residues. Germline CDR1 is SGDLS and CDR2 is YYNGEE. Written as DNA, the CDR3 is TGTGCCAGCAGCCCGGGGCTAAAAGAGACCCAGTACTTC. It encodes CASSPGLKETQYF.

This clonotype appeared a single time. A read error may produce the germline difference seen at one junction end. The V and J genes are TRBV3-1 and TRBJ2-6; D is possibly TRBD2 (6 bases). CDR3 size: 15 residues. In germline, CDR1 is LGHDT, CDR2 YNNKEL (reference sequence). The DNA of the CDR3 is TGTGCCAGCAGCCAAGTTGGGACTGGGACCAACGTCCTGACTTTC. It codes for CASSQVGTGTNVLTF.

The chain carries TRBV3-1 and TRBJ2-7; D gene ambiguous. Trimming left V 4 bases short and J 0 bases short, with 10 bases between. The CDR3 runs to 14 residues. The V gene's germline CDR1 is LGHDT and CDR2 YNNKEL (reference sequence). CDR3 loop: CASSPSDGSYEQYV. CDR3 DNA sequence: TGTGCCAGCAGCCCGTCGGACGGCTCCTACGAGCAGTACGTC.

The chain has TRBV6-5 and TRBJ2-3, with 10 bases that match TRBD2. J was trimmed by 5 bases and V by 5 bases; bases with no gene match: 10. The CDR3 totals 16 residues. Germline CDR1 and CDR2: MNHEY and SVGAGI. CDR3 DNA sequence: TGTGCCAGCAGTCTATCGACTAGCGGGTTGATAGATACGCAGTATTTT. It codes for CASSLSTSGLIDTQYF.

The chain combines TRBV5-1 with TRBJ2-3; no clear D gene. The CDR3 spans 13 residues. V lost 4 bases, J lost 5 bases, and 11 bases lay in between. Germline loops: CDR1 SGHRS, CDR2 YFSETQ. CDR3 nucleotide sequence: TGCGCCAGCAGCGTCAGGACCGAAGATACGCAGTATTTT. Translation: CASSVRTEDTQYF.

The rearrangement joins TRBV12-3 or TRBV12-4 to TRBJ1-2; the D gene is possibly TRBD1 (6 bases). The CDR3 is made up of 13 amino acids. V shed 6 bases and J shed 2 bases, with 10 bases lying between them. The CDR3 nucleotides read TGTGCCAGCAGGTTGGACAGCAACTATGGCTACACCTTC. Its protein product is CASRLDSNYGYTF.

The chain recombines TRBV11-2 with TRBJ1-4, with no clear D. Germline V gene sequence: CDR1 SGHAT, CDR2 FQNNGV. The CDR3 loop spans 14 amino acids. Trimming pared 2 bases from V and 3 bases from J, leaving 7 bases between. CDR3 protein: CASSLFPSNEKLFF. The CDR3 DNA is TGTGCCAGCAGCTTATTCCCCTCTAATGAAAAACTGTTTTTT.